These T cell receptor beta chains were read from a single sample in a study of blood T cells in healthy people across ages. TCRdb itself ran the 5' RACE reads through MiXCR, one entry per CDR3 protein. The sample holds fewer than 800,000 distinct CDR3 sequences; 32% are singletons and the top ten take just over 15%. Sequencing was done on a sample of blood. Receptors were obtained from a woman at least 80 years old in good health. CDR3s include the opening cysteine and the closing phenylalanine or tryptophan. Fields, in order: V gene, J gene, CDR3 protein.

>TRBV6-6|TRBJ2-7
CASSYGFEQYF
>TRBV15|TRBJ1-2
CATSDRTGTGYTF
>TRBV10-3|TRBJ2-3
CAISATGTAQYF
>TRBV7-2|TRBJ2-1
CASSPVWASGGNEQFF
>TRBV5-1|TRBJ1-1
CASSSREGTEAFF
>TRBV18|TRBJ2-5
CASSSGAEIQETQYF
>TRBV7-2|TRBJ2-5
CASSPASKPGTQYF
>TRBV5-1|TRBJ1-2
CASSPDSRGNYGYTF
>TRBV4-1|TRBJ1-4
CASSRGQPNEKLFF
>TRBV6-2/TRBV6-3|TRBJ1-1
CASSFPKQGSEAFF
>TRBV5-5|TRBJ2-3
CASSPMDGKRQYF
>TRBV13|TRBJ1-5
CASSLSGRDQPQHF
>TRBV7-6|TRBJ1-2
CASSLGHKNYGYTF
>TRBV7-9|TRBJ2-1
CASSYRGIFDEQFF
>TRBV6-2/TRBV6-3|TRBJ2-7
CASTSRRQNEQYF
>TRBV4-3|TRBJ1-5
CASSQDPGGINQPQHF
>TRBV6-6|TRBJ1-1
CASSYAQKGADTEAFF
>TRBV7-9|TRBJ1-6
CASSPGTANNSPLHF
>TRBV4-3|TRBJ1-1
CASSQSRNTEAFF
>TRBV6-1|TRBJ2-1
CASSVIYNEQFF
>TRBV5-1|TRBJ2-1
CASSWDRYEQFF
>TRBV9|TRBJ1-1
CASSVRTGGEAFF
>TRBV6-5|TRBJ2-7
CASSYSWTETYEQYF
>TRBV27|TRBJ2-1
CASSLSPTAYNEQFF
>TRBV7-2|TRBJ1-6
CASSLKQVNSPLHF
>TRBV6-1|TRBJ2-7
CATGTVRSEQYF
>TRBV3-1|TRBJ2-3
CASSQDPLGWGSTDTQYF
>TRBV30|TRBJ2-7
CAWSRGLNYEQYF
>TRBV5-5|TRBJ2-6
CASSPTGAGANVLTF
>TRBV9|TRBJ2-3
CASSVVGGSTDTQYF
>TRBV7-2|TRBJ2-3
CASSHLAGNADTQYF
>TRBV4-2|TRBJ2-7
CASSQVPGLAGMGEQYF
>TRBV7-9|TRBJ1-2
CASSLAQRTPSYTF
>TRBV6-6|TRBJ1-6
CASSYTGTVDSPLHF
>TRBV7-9|TRBJ2-7
CASSFGTSASYEQYF
>TRBV2|TRBJ2-6
CASVANGANVLTF
>TRBV20-1|TRBJ2-1
CSARPSFSYNEQFF
>TRBV4-1|TRBJ2-2
CASSSRRGAGELFF
>TRBV20-1|TRBJ2-4
CSASGQGADIQYF
>TRBV5-5|TRBJ2-6
CASSLRNLRANVLTF
>TRBV7-9|TRBJ1-5
CASSRRSNQPQHF